The 16 T cell receptor beta chains presented below share a single source sample, sequenced in a study of blood T cell repertoires in COVID-19. The data were produced by immunoSEQ multiplex PCR, yet TCRdb's version contains in-frame clones alone and is incomplete. The sample carries fewer than 130,000 clones, 80% to 90% recorded once. The sequenced material came from peripheral blood. These receptors all come from a woman of 80 years or more with acute or convalescent COVID-19.

This clone turned up a few times. The chain joins TRBV9 to TRBJ2-3; D may be TRBD1 (6 bases). Per germline, CDR1 SGDLS and CDR2 YYNGEE. V shed 2 bases and J shed 4 bases, with 11 bases lying between them. The CDR3 consists of 14 residues. This CDR3 reads CASSVGGPPDTQYF. The CDR3 DNA reads TGTGCCAGCAGCGTTGGGGGCCCCCCAGATACGCAGTATTTT.

CDR3 nucleotide sequence: TGTGCCAGCAGCAGTCCCGGGACATTTTCCTACGAGCAGTACTTC. Its translation is CASSSPGTFSYEQYF. This chain connects TRBV13 to TRBJ2-7; D possibly corresponds to TRBD1 (6 bases). CDR3 length: 15 residues. Germline V gene lookup returns CDR1 PRHDT and CDR2 FYEKMQ (reference sequence). V dropped 5 bases and J dropped 1 base, with 15 bases sitting between them.

This rearrangement joins TRBV12-5 to TRBJ1-2; the match to TRBD1 covers 7 bases. Germline CDR1 is LGHNT and CDR2 is FRNRAP. CDR3 length: 15 residues. The J segment lost 8 bases and the V segment lost 3 bases, leaving 12 bases of the junction unmatched. Here the CDR3 reads CASGFQTGHSSGYTF. In DNA, the CDR3 is TGTGCTAGTGGTTTTCAGACAGGGCATTCTTCGGGCTACACCTTC.

The chain has TRBV27 and TRBJ1-4; the D gene is possibly TRBD1 (6 bases). The V end lost 4 bases, the J end lost 6 bases, and 12 bases lay between the germline ends. CDR3 length: 14 residues. Per germline, CDR1 MNHEY and CDR2 SMNVEV (reference sequence). CDR3 protein: CASSWGGADEKLFF. The CDR3 DNA follows: TGTGCCAGCAGTTGGGGGGGGGCTGATGAAAAACTGTTTTTT. Complete variable domain (other parts from reference TRBV27 and TRBJ1-4): EAQVTQNPRYLITVTGKKLTVTCSQNMNHEYMSWYRQDPGLGLRQIYYSMNVEVTDKGDVPEGYKVSRKEKRNFPLILESPSPNQTSLYFCASSWGGADEKLFFGSGTQLSVL.

The DNA for the CDR3 is TGTGCCTGGAGCCAACAGGGCTACACCGGGGAGCTGTTTTTT. This encodes CAWSQQGYTGELFF. This chain joins TRBV30 and TRBJ2-2; maybe TRBD1 (6 bases). CDR1 is GTSNPN and CDR2 is SVGIG in the germline V gene (reference sequence). CDR3 length: 14 amino acids. The V gene lost 3 bases and the J gene lost 3 bases, with 11 bases spanning the gap.

For the CDR3, the DNA is TGTGCCAGCAGTAGGGGACAGCGAATCTACGAGCAGTACTTC. Its protein is CASSRGQRIYEQYF. The chain has TRBV6-5 and TRBJ2-7; 7 bases fit TRBD1. CDR1 MNHEY and CDR2 SVGAGI come from the germline V gene. The CDR3 is 14 residues long. The junction had 7 bases not matched to a gene; V was cut back by 5 bases and J by 3 bases.

The chain couples TRBV7-2 to TRBJ2-5; 11 bases fit TRBD2. Germline CDR1 is SGHTA and CDR2 is FQGNSA. J lost 4 bases, V lost 5 bases, and 6 bases had no gene match. The CDR3 spans 15 residues. The CDR3 DNA reads TGTGCCAGCAGCCATAGCGGGGGGGCCGGAGAGACCCAGTACTTC. It specifies CASSHSGGAGETQYF.

The J gene is TRBJ2-7, the V gene TRBV4-3, with TRBD2 matching over 12 bases. V shed 1 base, J shed 2 bases, and the junction held 0 bases outside the gene matches. The CDR3 is 15 residues long. From germline, CDR1 is LGHNA and CDR2 YSLEER. CDR3 sequence (DNA): TGCGCCAGCAGCCAAGGGACTAGCGGGGCCTACGAGCAGTACTTC. It yields the protein CASSQGTSGAYEQYF.

This chain connects TRBV6-2 or TRBV6-3 to TRBJ2-7; maybe TRBD1 (5 bases). CDR1 MNHEY and CDR2 SVGEGT come from the germline V gene. The CDR3 loop spans 16 amino acids. Trimming took off 0 bases at V and 7 bases at J, with 19 bases between the two ends. The CDR3 coding sequence is TGTGCCAGCAGTTACTCTCGGGCCAGGGTTCGTGTGGAGCAGTACTTC. As protein: CASSYSRARVRVEQYF.

The V and J genes are TRBV21-1 and TRBJ2-3; the table's D gene call, TRBD1, was not cross checked with the DNA. TRBV21-1 is a pseudogene segment. This CDR3 contains 15 residues. This CDR3 is CASSKGMQGTDTQYF. CDR3 bases: TGTGCCAGCAGCAAAGGGATGCAGGGGACAGATACGCAGTATTTT.

The genes are TRBV9 and TRBJ2-5; the D gene is possibly TRBD2 (6 bases). The CDR3 spans 13 residues. Trimming shortened V by 1 base and J by 2 bases, and 6 bases separated the two germline ends. Germline V gene lookup returns CDR1 SGDLS and CDR2 YYNGEE. The DNA of the CDR3 is TGTGCCAGCAGCGTACGGGGGCAAGAGACCCAGTACTTC. Protein: CASSVRGQETQYF.

The J gene is TRBJ2-7, the V gene TRBV19; 8 bases fit TRBD1. Germline CDR1 and CDR2: LNHDA and SQIVND (reference sequence). This CDR3 has 14 residues. Trimming at V came to 5 bases and at J to 2 bases, leaving 5 bases not matched to a gene. In DNA, the CDR3 is TGTGCCAGTAGTCTAGGACAGGGTGCCTACGAGCAGTACTTC. Protein product: CASSLGQGAYEQYF.

V is TRBV2 and J is TRBJ2-3; 10 nucleotides line up with TRBD2. From germline, CDR1 is SNHLY and CDR2 FYNNEI. V gave up 6 bases and J gave up 2 bases; unmatched junction bases: 5. This CDR3 is 15 amino acids long. The CDR3 loop reads CASSPLAGVTDTQYF. The CDR3 DNA reads as TGTGCCAGCAGCCCTCTAGCGGGGGTCACAGATACGCAGTATTTT.

The rearrangement links TRBV2 to TRBJ1-1; no clear D. Germline assignment: CDR1 SNHLY and CDR2 FYNNEI. CDR3 length: 16 amino acids. The germline V and J ends were trimmed by 3 bases and 1 base, with 15 bases remaining between them. CDR3 region: CASSDIAHPANTEAFF. The CDR3 bases are TGTGCCAGCAGTGATATAGCGCACCCCGCGAACACTGAAGCTTTCTTT.

The chain is built from TRBV5-1 and TRBJ2-7, with TRBD1 as a possible D gene (5 bases). Germline V CDR1 and CDR2: SGHRS, YFSETQ. The CDR3 is 14 amino acids. Deletions cut 3 bases from V and 0 bases from J, with 10 bases between. The CDR3 DNA reads as TGCGCCAGCAGCTGGACGGACATCTCCTACGAGCAGTACTTC. It codes for CASSWTDISYEQYF.

This clone was observed once. The chain carries TRBV4-1 and TRBJ1-1; TRBD1 aligns across 7 bases. Germline CDR1 reads MGHRA; CDR2 reads YSYEKL. The CDR3 covers 19 residues. J lost 1 base, V lost 2 bases, and 16 bases had no gene match. The CDR3 region has the DNA TGCGCCAGCAGCCAATTAATTTTTTCGCGGGACAGACCGAACACTGAAGCTTTCTTT. Translated, it gives CASSQLIFSRDRPNTEAFF.